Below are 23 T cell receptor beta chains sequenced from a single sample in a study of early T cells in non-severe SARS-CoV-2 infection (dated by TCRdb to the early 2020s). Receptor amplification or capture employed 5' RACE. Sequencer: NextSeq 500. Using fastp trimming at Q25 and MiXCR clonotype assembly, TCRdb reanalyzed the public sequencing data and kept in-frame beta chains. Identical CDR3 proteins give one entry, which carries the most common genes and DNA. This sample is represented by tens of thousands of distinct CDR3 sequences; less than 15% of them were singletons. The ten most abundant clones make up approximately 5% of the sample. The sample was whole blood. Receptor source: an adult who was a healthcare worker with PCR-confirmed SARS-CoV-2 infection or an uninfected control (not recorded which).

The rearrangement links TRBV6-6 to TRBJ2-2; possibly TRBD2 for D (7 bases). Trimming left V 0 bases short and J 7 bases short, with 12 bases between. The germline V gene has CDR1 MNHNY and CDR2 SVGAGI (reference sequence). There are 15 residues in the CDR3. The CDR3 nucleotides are TGTGCCAGCAGTTACTCCGGGGGGCAAGTCGGGGAGCTGTTTTTT. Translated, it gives CASSYSGGQVGELFF.

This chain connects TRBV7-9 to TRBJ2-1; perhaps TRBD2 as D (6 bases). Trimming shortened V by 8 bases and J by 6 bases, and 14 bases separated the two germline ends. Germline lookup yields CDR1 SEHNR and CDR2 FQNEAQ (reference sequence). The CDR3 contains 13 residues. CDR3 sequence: CASLYATSNEQFF. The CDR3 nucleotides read TGTGCCAGCCTCTACGCGACTAGCAATGAGCAGTTCTTC.

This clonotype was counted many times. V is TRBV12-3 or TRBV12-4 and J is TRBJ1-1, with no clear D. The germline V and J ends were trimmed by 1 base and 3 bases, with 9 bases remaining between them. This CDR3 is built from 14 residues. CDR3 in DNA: TGTGCCAGCAGTTTAGGCCGGGCGTACACTGAAGCTTTCTTT. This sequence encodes CASSLGRAYTEAFF.

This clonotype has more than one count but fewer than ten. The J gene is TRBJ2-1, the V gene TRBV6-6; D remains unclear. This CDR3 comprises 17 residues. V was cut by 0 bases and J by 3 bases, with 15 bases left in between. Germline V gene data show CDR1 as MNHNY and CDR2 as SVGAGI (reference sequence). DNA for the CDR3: TGTGCCAGCAGTTACTCGACCCCTGTCGGAATCTACAATGAGCAGTTCTTC. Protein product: CASSYSTPVGIYNEQFF.

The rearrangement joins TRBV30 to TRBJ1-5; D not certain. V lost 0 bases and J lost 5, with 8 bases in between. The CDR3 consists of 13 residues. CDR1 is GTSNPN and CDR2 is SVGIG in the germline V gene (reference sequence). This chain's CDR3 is CAWSVGLDQPQHF. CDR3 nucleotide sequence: TGTGCCTGGAGTGTAGGCCTGGATCAGCCCCAGCATTTT.

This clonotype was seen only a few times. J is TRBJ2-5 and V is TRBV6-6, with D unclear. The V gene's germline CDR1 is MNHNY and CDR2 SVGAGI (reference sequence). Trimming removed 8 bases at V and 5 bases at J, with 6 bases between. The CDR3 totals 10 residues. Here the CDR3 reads CASVRETQYF. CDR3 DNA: TGTGCCAGCGTCCGGGAGACCCAGTACTTC.

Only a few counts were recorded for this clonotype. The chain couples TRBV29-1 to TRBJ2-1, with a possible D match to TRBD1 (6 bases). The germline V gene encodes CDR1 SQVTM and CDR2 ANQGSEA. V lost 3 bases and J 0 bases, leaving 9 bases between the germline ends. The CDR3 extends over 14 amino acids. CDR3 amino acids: CSVETGGSYNEQFF. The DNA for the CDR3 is TGCAGCGTTGAGACAGGCGGCTCCTACAATGAGCAGTTCTTC.

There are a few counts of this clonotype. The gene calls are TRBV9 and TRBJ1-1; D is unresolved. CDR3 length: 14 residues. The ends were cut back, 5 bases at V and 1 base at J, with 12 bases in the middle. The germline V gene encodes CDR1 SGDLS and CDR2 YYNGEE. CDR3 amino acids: CASRAGLTNTEAFF. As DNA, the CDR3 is TGTGCCAGCAGGGCTGGGCTGACGAACACTGAAGCTTTCTTT. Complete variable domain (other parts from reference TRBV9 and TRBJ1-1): DSGVTQTPKHLITATGQRVTLRCSPRSGDLSVYWYQQSLDQGLQFLIQYYNGEERAKGNILERFSAQQFPDLHSELNLSSLELGDSALYFCASRAGLTNTEAFFGQGTRLTVV.

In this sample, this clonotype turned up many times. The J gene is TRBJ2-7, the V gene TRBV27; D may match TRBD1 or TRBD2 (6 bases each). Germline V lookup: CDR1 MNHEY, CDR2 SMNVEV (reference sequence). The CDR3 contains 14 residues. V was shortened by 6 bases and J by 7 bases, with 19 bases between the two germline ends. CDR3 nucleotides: TGTGCCAGCAGCAAAGGGGGGCGCAAAAAGGAGCAGTACTTC. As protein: CASSKGGRKKEQYF.

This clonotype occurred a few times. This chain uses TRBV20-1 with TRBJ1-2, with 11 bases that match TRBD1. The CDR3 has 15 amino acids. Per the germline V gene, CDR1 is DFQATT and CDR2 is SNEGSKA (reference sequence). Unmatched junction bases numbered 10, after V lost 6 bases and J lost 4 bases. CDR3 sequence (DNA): TGCAGTGCCGGGACAGGGGGACGACGGGGCTATGGCTACACCTTC. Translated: CSAGTGGRRGYGYTF.

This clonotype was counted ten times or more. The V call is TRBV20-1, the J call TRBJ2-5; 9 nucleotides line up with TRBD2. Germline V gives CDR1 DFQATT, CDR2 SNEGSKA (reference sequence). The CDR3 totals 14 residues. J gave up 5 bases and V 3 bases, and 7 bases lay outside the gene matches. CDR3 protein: CSARAGGEVETQYF. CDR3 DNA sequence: TGCAGTGCTAGGGCGGGAGGGGAGGTGGAGACCCAGTACTTC.

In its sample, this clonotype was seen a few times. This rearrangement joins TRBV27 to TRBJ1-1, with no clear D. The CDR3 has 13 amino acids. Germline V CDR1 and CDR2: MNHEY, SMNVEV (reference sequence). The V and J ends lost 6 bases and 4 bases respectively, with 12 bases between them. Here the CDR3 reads CASSLQASTEAFF. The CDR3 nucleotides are TGTGCCAGCAGCCTGCAAGCTTCCACTGAAGCTTTCTTT.

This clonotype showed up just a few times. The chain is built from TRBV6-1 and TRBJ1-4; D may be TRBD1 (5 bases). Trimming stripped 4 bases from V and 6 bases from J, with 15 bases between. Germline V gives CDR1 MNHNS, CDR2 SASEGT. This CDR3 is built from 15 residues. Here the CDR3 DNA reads TGTGCCAGCAGTGCTTTGGACATACTCGATGAAAAACTGTTTTTT. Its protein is CASSALDILDEKLFF.

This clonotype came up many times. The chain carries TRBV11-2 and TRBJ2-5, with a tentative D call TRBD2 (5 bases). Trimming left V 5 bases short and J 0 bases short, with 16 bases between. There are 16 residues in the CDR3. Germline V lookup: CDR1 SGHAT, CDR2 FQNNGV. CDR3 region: CASSAFPPGYQETQYF. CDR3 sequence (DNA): TGTGCCAGCAGCGCATTCCCGCCGGGATACCAAGAGACCCAGTACTTC. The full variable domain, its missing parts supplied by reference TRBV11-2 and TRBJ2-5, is EAGVAQSPRYKIIEKRQSVAFWCNPISGHATLYWYQQILGQGPKLLIQFQNNGVVDDSQLPKDRFSAERLKGVDSTLKIQPAKLEDSAVYLCASSAFPPGYQETQYFGPGTRLLVL.

For the CDR3, the DNA is TGTGCCAGCAGCTTAGGCGGGGGACTAGCGCGAGAATACAATGAGCAGTTCTTC. Amino acid sequence: CASSLGGGLAREYNEQFF. The chain employs TRBV11-1 and TRBJ2-1, with 10 bases that match TRBD2. Unmatched junction bases numbered 10, after V lost 1 base and J lost 4 bases. Germline V gene lookup returns CDR1 SGHAT and CDR2 FQDESV (reference sequence). The CDR3 totals 18 residues.

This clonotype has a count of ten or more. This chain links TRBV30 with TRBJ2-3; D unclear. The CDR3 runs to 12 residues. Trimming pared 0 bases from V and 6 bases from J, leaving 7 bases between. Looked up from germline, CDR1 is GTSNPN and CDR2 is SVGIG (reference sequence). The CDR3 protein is CAWSVNLDTQYF. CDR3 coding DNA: TGTGCCTGGAGTGTCAATTTGGATACGCAGTATTTT.

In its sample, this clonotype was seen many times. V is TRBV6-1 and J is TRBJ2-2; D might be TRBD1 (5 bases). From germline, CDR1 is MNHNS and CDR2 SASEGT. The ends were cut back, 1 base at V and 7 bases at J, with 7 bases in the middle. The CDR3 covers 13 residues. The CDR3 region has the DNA TGTGCCAGCAGTGAAGGAGACAGCGGGGAGCTGTTTTTT. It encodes CASSEGDSGELFF.

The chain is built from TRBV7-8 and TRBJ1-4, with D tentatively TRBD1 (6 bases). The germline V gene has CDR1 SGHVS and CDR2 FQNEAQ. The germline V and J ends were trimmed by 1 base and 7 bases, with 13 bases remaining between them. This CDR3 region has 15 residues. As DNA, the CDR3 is TGTGCCAGCAGCTTAGTTTGGGGAGGGGGTGAAAAACTGTTTTTT. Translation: CASSLVWGGGEKLFF. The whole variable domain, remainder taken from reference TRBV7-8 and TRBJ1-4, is GAGVSQSPRYKVAKRGQDVALRCDPISGHVSLFWYQQALGQGPEFLTYFQNEAQLDKSGLPSDRFFAERPEGSVSTLKIQRTQQEDSAVYLCASSLVWGGGEKLFFGSGTQLSVL.

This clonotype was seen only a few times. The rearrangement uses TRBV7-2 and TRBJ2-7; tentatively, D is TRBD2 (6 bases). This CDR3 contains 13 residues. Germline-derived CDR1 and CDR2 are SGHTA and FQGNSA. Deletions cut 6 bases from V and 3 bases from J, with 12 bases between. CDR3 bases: TGTGCCAGCAGACCGGGAGCCGGCTACGAGCAGTACTTC. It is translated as CASRPGAGYEQYF. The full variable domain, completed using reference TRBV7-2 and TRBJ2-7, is GAGVSQSPSNKVTEKGKDVELRCDPISGHTALYWYRQSLGQGLEFLIYFQGNSAPDKSGLPSDRFSAERTGGSVSTLTIQRTQQEDSAVYLCASRPGAGYEQYFGPGTRLTVT.

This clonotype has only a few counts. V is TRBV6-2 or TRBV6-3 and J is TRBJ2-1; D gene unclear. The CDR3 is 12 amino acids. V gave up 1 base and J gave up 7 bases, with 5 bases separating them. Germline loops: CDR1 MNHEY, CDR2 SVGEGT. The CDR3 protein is CASSYYSNEQFF. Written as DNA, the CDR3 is TGTGCCAGCAGTTACTATTCTAATGAGCAGTTCTTC.

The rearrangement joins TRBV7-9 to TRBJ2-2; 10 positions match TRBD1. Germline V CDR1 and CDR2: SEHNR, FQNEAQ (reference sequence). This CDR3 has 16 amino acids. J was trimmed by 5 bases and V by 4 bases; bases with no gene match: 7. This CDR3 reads CASSSRWDRGTGELFF. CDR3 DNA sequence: TGTGCCAGCAGCTCGCGGTGGGACAGGGGAACCGGGGAGCTGTTTTTT.

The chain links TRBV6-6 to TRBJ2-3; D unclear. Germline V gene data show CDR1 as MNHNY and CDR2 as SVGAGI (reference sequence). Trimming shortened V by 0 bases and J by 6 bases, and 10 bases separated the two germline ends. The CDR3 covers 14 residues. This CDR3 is CASSYSTRRDTQYF. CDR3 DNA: TGTGCCAGCAGTTACTCGACCAGAAGGGATACGCAGTATTTT.

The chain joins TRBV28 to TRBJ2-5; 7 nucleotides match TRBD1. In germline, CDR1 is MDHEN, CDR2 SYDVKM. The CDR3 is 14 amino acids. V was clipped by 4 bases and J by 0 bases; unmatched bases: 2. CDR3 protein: CASSSGQDQETQYF. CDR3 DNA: TGTGCCAGCAGTTCTGGACAGGACCAAGAGACCCAGTACTTC.